Given below is one TCR beta chain in context. The antigen is undetermined. Trimming stripped 6 bases from V and 3 bases from J, with 21 bases between. The CDR3 contains 16 residues. The germline V gene encodes CDR1 MDHEN and CDR2 SYDVKM. This record comes from a study of T cell responses to AZD1222 COVID-19 vaccine. Notes on the study in general: Just five to seven AZD1222 recipients tested seropositive at baseline. Unmutated variant regions are reportedly the target of nearly half of TCRs that are spike-specific. Spike-wide vaccine-associated CD4 TCRs dominated at 160-218 and 743-854. There were mostly white British donors and more females than males, and clonal diversity was possibly underestimated.

Produced via immunoSEQ multiplex PCR; TCRdb's table is partial and in-frame only. This table holds around 110,000 clones, over 75% found once. This material consisted of peripheral blood, taken on day 0 of AZD1222 vaccination. This receptor was obtained from an adult in good health. The gene calls are TRBV28 and TRBJ2-7; D may be TRBD1 (6 bases). The CDR3 DNA sequence: TGTGCCAGCAGCCCTACCACAGGGCGCGGATTCTACGAGCAGTACTTC. Residues: CASSPTTGRGFYEQYF.